This T cell receptor (beta chain) was retrieved from a study of cytotoxic CD8 clonotypes in ibrutinib-treated CLL. Study details: Among responders, some 25 were partial and 2 complete; after median approximately 68 months, about 15 stayed remitted and around twelve progressed. The study, taken as a whole, reports: An increase in clonality occurred at ibrutinib response, followed by a return toward baseline at progression.

Libraries were prepared by immunoSEQ multiplex PCR; TCRdb keeps only in-frame clonotypes and omits some of them. The table has roughly 220,000 clones, roughly 73% seen once; the top ten hold 9.5% to 12%. Deletions cut 4 bases from V and 4 bases from J, with 6 bases between. The germline gives CDR1 GTSNPN, CDR2 SVGIG (reference sequence). The CDR3 has 11 amino acids. This clone was seen many times. What it recognizes is unknown. Other DNA sequences in the same sample also yield this CDR3. This TCR was sampled from a human donor with chronic lymphocytic leukemia. V usage is TRBV30 and J usage is TRBJ2-3, with D unresolved. The sample in question was PBMCs, obtained after 12 months of ibrutinib treatment. The DNA for the CDR3 is TGTGCCTGGACTGGGGCAGATACGCAGTATTTT. It is translated as CAWTGADTQYF.